The sequence of this T cell receptor (beta chain) was determined in a study of beta chain features in type 1 diabetes. General study points: The naive, central memory and Treg TCRB repertoires of patients appeared to be more similar to one another than those of healthy donors.

V lost 6 bases and J lost 4, with 9 bases in between. The V gene's germline CDR1 is SGHVS and CDR2 FNYEAQ. The length of the CDR3 is 12 residues. The authors reverse transcribed all of the isolated RNA, so sequencing captured expressed TCRB transcripts. Sequencing used immunoSEQ multiplex PCR; TCRdb keeps in-frame clones, though not all of them. This sample has some 240,000 clones, with roughly 11% found just once. This clone was seen many times. The antigen is not known. This TCR came from a man aged 18 to 35 in good health. This chain connects TRBV7-6 to TRBJ2-5, with D hard to call. Sequenced: central memory CD4+ T cells from blood. CDR3 loop: CASSSTSETQYF. As DNA, the CDR3 is TGTGCCAGCAGTTCGACCTCAGAGACCCAGTACTTC. The variable domain in full, with the rest retrieved from reference TRBV7-6 and TRBJ2-5, is GAGVSQSPRYKVTKRGQDVALRCDPISGHVSLYWYRQALGQGPEFLTYFNYEAQQDKSGLPNDRFSAERPEGSISTLTIQRTEQRDSAMYRCASSSTSETQYFGPGTRLLVL.